The 12 T cell receptor beta chains given below trace back to one sample, sequenced in a study of chemoradiotherapy in HPV16-positive cancers. Method: immunoSEQ multiplex PCR; TCRdb's copy keeps in-frame clones and lacks some. The sample has roughly 12,000 clones; roughly 61% are singletons. This specimen was acquired from a patient who underwent chemoradiotherapy. These receptors came from a human donor with HPV-associated anogenital cancer.

This clone showed up just a few times. The CDR3 DNA reads as TGTGCCAGCAGCCAGCGGACAGGAGGAAGAGCTGGAAACACCATATATTTT. Translation gives CASSQRTGGRAGNTIYF. This chain uses TRBV4-2 with TRBJ1-3; 7 bases map to TRBD1. Trimming took 3 bases from V and 2 from J; bases not matched to a gene: 10. Germline CDR1 and CDR2: LGHNA and YNFKEQ. This CDR3 region has 17 residues.

J is TRBJ1-1 and V is TRBV10-1; D unresolved. Germline-derived CDR1 and CDR2 are WNHNN and SYGVQD (reference sequence). The CDR3 length is 13 residues. Between the trimmed V and J ends, which lost 2 bases and 1 base, there was a span of 5 bases. CDR3 sequence reads: CASSEAANTEAFF. The CDR3 nucleotides are TGCGCCAGCAGTGAGGCGGCGAACACTGAAGCTTTCTTT.

This clone was picked up a small number of times. The chain links TRBV6-5 to TRBJ1-1, with a weak D call TRBD1 (5 bases). Trimming shortened V by 5 bases and J by 13 bases, and 20 bases separated the two germline ends. There are 13 residues in the CDR3. Germline V gives CDR1 MNHEY, CDR2 SVGAGI. As DNA, the CDR3 is TGTGCCAGCAGTGCCGGGACGGTGGACGCGGGTTTCTTT. Amino acids: CASSAGTVDAGFF.

This clone is labeled medium-sized (0.01 to 0.1%). This chain links TRBV16 with TRBJ2-1, with unresolved D. The V gene's germline CDR1 is KGHSY and CDR2 FQNENV. Trimming shortened V by 4 bases and J by 5 bases, and 3 bases separated the two germline ends. This CDR3 is 11 amino acids long. CDR3: CASSPNNEQFF. In nucleotides, the CDR3 is TGTGCCAGCAGCCCTAACAATGAGCAGTTCTTC. Variable domain in full (rest from reference TRBV16 and TRBJ2-1): GEEVAQTPKHLVRGEGQKAKLYCAPIKGHSYVFWYQQVLKNEFKFLISFQNENVFDETGMPKERFSAKCLPNSPCSLEIQATKLEDSAVYFCASSPNNEQFFGPGTRLTVL.

A few counts support this clone. The chain carries TRBV4-2 and TRBJ2-1; 8 bases map to TRBD2. V lost 2 bases to trimming and J lost 4 bases; unmatched junction nucleotides: 4. This CDR3 has 15 residues. Germline V gene sequence: CDR1 LGHNA, CDR2 YNFKEQ. The CDR3 DNA is TGTGCCAGCAGCCAACTTAGCGGGGCATACAATGAGCAGTTCTTC. It codes for CASSQLSGAYNEQFF.

The V and J genes are TRBV27 and TRBJ2-5, with TRBD2 matching over 11 bases. The CDR3 is made up of 15 amino acids. CDR1 and CDR2 from the germline V gene are MNHEY and SMNVEV (reference sequence). V trimming: 6 bases; J trimming: 5 bases; junction bases outside the gene matches: 8. This CDR3 reads CASSQLAGAGETQYF. The CDR3 DNA reads as TGTGCCAGCAGCCAACTAGCGGGGGCCGGGGAGACCCAGTACTTC.

This CDR3 is CASSVGRVSYEQYF. CDR3 sequence (DNA): TGTGCCAGCAGCGTAGGCAGGGTGAGCTACGAGCAGTACTTC. The J gene is TRBJ2-7, the V gene TRBV9; tentatively, D is TRBD1 (5 bases). Germline assignment: CDR1 SGDLS and CDR2 YYNGEE. The CDR3 is made up of 14 amino acids. The ends were cut back, 0 bases at V and 3 bases at J, with 10 bases in the middle.

The chain has TRBV6-1 and TRBJ2-1; D uncertain. The CDR3 extends over 13 amino acids. With 2 bases removed from V and 7 bases from J, the gap between germline ends came to 9 bases. Germline-derived CDR1 and CDR2 are MNHNS and SASEGT. The CDR3 here is CASSEQVGNEQFF. CDR3 in DNA: TGTGCCAGCAGTGAACAGGTTGGTAATGAGCAGTTCTTC.

This chain uses TRBV11-2 with TRBJ2-4; perhaps D is TRBD1 or TRBD2 (6 bases each). The V and J ends lost 6 bases and 7 bases respectively, with 13 bases between them. Germline CDR1 reads SGHAT; CDR2 reads FQNNGV. This CDR3 spans 13 amino acids. DNA of the CDR3: TGTGCCAGCAGTTCTTGGGGGGCTAACATTCAGTACTTC. Its protein product is CASSSWGANIQYF.

The chain is built from TRBV5-1 and TRBJ2-7; weak D call: TRBD1 (6 bases). Trimming left V 0 bases short and J 7 bases short, with 14 bases between. This CDR3 spans 14 amino acids. From germline, CDR1 is SGHRS and CDR2 YFSETQ. The CDR3 loop is CASSLADSFGEQYF. The CDR3 bases are TGCGCCAGCAGCTTGGCGGACAGTTTCGGGGAGCAGTACTTC.

The V gene is TRBV7-3, the J gene TRBJ2-5, with TRBD1 as a possible D gene (6 bases). The V gene's germline CDR1 is SGHTA and CDR2 FQGTGA. There are 13 residues in the CDR3. Trimming removed 5 bases from V and 4 bases from J, with 11 bases in between. CDR3 sequence: CASSADSGETQYF. For the CDR3, the DNA is TGTGCCAGCAGCGCGGACAGTGGAGAGACCCAGTACTTC.

The chain is built from TRBV7-8 and TRBJ2-5; 9 bases are shared with TRBD1. V lost 4 bases and J lost 3; bases outside the gene matches: 9. The CDR3 has 16 amino acids. Germline CDR1 is SGHVS and CDR2 is FQNEAQ. CDR3 DNA sequence: TGTGCCAGCAGCTATCAGCCGGGACAGGGTAAAGAGACCCAGTACTTC. It codes for CASSYQPGQGKETQYF. The whole variable domain, filled in from reference TRBV7-8 and TRBJ2-5, reads GAGVSQSPRYKVAKRGQDVALRCDPISGHVSLFWYQQALGQGPEFLTYFQNEAQLDKSGLPSDRFFAERPEGSVSTLKIQRTQQEDSAVYLCASSYQPGQGKETQYFGPGTRLLVL.